This TCR beta chain comes out of a study of identical twins. Between the trimmed V and J ends, which lost 1 base and 5 bases, there was a span of 9 bases. Germline CDR1 reads SGHTA; CDR2 reads FQGNSA. The length of the CDR3 is 14 residues. Each CDR3 protein is one row after TCRdb ran MiXCR on the 5' RACE reads. The profile covers a few hundred thousand distinct CDR3 sequences, with around a tenth appearing a single time and roughly 3% taken by the ten largest. Another study also made use of these data, one on yellow fever vaccine responses in identical twins.

The rearrangement links TRBV7-2 to TRBJ2-1, with D possibly being TRBD1 (6 bases). Specimen: PBMCs. The sequence was collected from a woman in her late teens or twenties in good health. The CDR3 is CASSLDDRHNEQFF. CDR3 coding DNA: TGTGCCAGCAGCTTAGACGACAGGCACAATGAGCAGTTCTTC.